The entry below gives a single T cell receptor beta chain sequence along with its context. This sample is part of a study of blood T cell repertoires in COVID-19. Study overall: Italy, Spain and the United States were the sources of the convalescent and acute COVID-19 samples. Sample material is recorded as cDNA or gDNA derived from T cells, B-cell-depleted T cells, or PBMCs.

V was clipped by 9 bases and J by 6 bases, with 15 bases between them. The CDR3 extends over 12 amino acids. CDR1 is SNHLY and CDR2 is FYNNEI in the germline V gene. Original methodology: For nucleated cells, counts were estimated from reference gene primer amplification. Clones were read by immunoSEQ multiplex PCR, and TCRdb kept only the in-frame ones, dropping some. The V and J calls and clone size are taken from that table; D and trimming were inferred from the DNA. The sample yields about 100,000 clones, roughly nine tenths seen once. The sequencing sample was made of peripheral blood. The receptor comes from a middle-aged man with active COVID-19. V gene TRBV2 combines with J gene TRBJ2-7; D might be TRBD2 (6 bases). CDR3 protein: CASAALAREQYF. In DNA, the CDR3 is TGTGCCAGTGCCGCCCTAGCGCGCGAGCAGTACTTC.